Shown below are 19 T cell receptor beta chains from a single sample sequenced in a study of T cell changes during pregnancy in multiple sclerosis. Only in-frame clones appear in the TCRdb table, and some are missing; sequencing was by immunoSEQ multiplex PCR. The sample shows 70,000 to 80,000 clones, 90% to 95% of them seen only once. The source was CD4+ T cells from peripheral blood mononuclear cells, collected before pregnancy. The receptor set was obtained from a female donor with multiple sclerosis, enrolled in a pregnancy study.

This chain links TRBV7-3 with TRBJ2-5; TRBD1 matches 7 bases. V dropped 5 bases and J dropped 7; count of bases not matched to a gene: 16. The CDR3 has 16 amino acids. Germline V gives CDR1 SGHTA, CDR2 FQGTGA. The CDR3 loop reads CASSVGTVGAGGTQYF. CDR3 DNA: TGTGCCAGCAGCGTCGGGACGGTGGGGGCAGGGGGGACCCAGTACTTC.

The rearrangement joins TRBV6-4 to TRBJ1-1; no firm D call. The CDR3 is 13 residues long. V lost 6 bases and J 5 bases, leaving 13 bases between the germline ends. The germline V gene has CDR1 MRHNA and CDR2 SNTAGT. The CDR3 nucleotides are TGTGCCAGCAGCCCCGAGACGGGGACTGAAGCTTTCTTT. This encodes CASSPETGTEAFF.

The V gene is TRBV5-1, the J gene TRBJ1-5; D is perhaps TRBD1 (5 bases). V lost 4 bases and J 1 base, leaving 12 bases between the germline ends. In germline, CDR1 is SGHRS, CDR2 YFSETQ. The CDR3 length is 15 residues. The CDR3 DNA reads TGCGCCAGCAGCGCCCAGGGAGGGAGCAATCAGCCCCAGCATTTT. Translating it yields CASSAQGGSNQPQHF.

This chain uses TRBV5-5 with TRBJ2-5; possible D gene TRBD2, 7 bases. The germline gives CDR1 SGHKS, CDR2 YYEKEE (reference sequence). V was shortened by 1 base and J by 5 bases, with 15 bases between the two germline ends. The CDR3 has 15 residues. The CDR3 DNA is TGTGCCAGCAGCTTGAGGACAAAGGGGGGGGAGACCCAGTACTTC. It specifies CASSLRTKGGETQYF.

The CDR3 DNA follows: TGTGCCACGATAAGGAGAGCTGAAGCTTTCTTT. Its translation: CATIRRAEAFF. The genes are TRBV2 and TRBJ1-1; D not resolved. There are 11 residues in the CDR3. Germline V gene lookup returns CDR1 SNHLY and CDR2 FYNNEI. The germline V and J ends were trimmed by 10 bases and 6 bases, with 12 bases remaining between them.

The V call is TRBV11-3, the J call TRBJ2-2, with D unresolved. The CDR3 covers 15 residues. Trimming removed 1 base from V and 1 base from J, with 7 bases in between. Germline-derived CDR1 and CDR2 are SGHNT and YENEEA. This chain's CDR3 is CASSLVALNTGELFF. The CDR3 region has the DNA TGTGCCAGCAGCTTAGTAGCCCTGAACACCGGGGAGCTGTTTTTT. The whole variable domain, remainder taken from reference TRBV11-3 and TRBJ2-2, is EAGVVQSPRYKIIEKKQPVAFWCNPISGHNTLYWYLQNLGQGPELLIRYENEEAVDDSQLPKDRFSAERLKGVDSTLKIQPAELGDSAVYLCASSLVALNTGELFFGEGSRLTVL.

CDR3 protein: CASSSPPDSYGYTF. CDR3 in DNA: TGTGCCAGCAGTTCCCCCCCGGACAGCTATGGCTACACCTTC. This chain joins TRBV6-5 and TRBJ1-2, with D maybe TRBD1 (6 bases). This CDR3 has 14 residues. Germline V CDR1 and CDR2: MNHEY, SVGAGI. The ends were cut back, 4 bases at V and 4 bases at J, with 13 bases in the middle.

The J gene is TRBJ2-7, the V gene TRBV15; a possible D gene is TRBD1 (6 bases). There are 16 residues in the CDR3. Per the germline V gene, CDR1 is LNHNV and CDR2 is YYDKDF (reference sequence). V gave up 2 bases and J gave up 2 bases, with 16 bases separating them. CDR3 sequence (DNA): TGTGCCACCAGCAGAAAGACTCCGGGACACCCCTACGAGCAGTACTTC. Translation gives CATSRKTPGHPYEQYF. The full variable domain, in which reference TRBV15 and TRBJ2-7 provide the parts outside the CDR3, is DAMVIQNPRYQVTQFGKPVTLSCSQTLNHNVMYWYQQKSSQAPKLLFHYYDKDFNNEADTPDNFQSRRPNTSFCFLDIRSPGLGDTAMYLCATSRKTPGHPYEQYFGPGTRLTVT.

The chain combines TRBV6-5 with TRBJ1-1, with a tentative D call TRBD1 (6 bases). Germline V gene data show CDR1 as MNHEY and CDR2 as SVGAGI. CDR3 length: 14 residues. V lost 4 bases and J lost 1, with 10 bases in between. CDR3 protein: CASSSYRENTEAFF. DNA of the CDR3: TGTGCCAGCAGTTCATACAGGGAGAACACTGAAGCTTTCTTT.

The CDR3 bases are TGTGCCATCAGTGAGTCGAGGGACAGGGGGTATTACGAGCAGTACTTC. This encodes CAISESRDRGYYEQYF. The chain links TRBV10-3 to TRBJ2-7; 11 nucleotides align to TRBD1. The CDR3 consists of 16 residues. V trimming: 0 bases; J trimming: 4 bases; junction bases outside the gene matches: 5. Germline CDR1 is ENHRY and CDR2 is SYGVKD.

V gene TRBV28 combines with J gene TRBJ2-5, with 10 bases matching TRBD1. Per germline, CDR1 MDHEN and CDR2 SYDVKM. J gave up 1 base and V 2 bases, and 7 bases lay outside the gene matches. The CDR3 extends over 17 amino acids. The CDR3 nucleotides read TGTGCCAGCAGTTTAAGTTGGGACAGGGGCCGCCAAGAGACCCAGTACTTC. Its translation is CASSLSWDRGRQETQYF.

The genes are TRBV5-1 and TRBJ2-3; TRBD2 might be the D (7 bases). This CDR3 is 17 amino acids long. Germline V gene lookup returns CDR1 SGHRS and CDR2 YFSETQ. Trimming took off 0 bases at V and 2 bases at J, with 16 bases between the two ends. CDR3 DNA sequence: TGCGCCAGCAGCTTGGGAGGGGGGGCAGCGAACACAGATACGCAGTATTTT. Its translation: CASSLGGGAANTDTQYF.

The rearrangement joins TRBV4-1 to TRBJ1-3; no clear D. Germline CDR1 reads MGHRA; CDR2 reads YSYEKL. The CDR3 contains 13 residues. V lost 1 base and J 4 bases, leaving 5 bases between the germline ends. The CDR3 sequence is CASSQGAGNTIYF. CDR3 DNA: TGCGCCAGCAGCCAAGGGGCAGGAAACACCATATATTTT.

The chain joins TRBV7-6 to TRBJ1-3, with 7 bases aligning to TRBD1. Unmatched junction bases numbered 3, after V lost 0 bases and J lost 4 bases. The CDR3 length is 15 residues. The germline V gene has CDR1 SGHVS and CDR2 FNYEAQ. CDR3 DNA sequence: TGTGCCAGCAGCTTAGCCGGACAGGCCGGAAACACCATATATTTT. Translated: CASSLAGQAGNTIYF.

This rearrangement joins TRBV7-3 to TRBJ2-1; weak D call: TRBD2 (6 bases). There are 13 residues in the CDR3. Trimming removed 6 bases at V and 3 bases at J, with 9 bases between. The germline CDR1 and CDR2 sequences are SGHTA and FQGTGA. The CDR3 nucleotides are TGTGCCAGCAGTCCTAGCGACTACAATGAGCAGTTCTTC. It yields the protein CASSPSDYNEQFF.

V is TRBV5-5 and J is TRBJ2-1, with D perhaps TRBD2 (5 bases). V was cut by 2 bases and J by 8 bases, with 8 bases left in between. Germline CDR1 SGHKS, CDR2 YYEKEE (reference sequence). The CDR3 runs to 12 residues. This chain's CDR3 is CASSLLGDEQFF. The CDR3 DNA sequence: TGTGCCAGCAGCTTACTGGGAGATGAGCAGTTCTTC.

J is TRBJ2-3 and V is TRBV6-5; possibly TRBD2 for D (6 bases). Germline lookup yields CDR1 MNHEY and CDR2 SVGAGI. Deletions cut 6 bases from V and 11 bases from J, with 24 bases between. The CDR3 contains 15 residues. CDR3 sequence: CASRRTRDSRGEQYF. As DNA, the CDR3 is TGTGCCAGCAGACGAACCCGGGACTCCCGAGGGGAGCAGTATTTT.

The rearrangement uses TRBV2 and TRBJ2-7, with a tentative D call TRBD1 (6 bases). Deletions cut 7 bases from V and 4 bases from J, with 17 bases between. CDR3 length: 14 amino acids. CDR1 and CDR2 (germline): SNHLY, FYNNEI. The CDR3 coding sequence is TGTGCCAGCAAGCTCCGGACAGAGTTTTACGAGCAGTACTTC. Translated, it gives CASKLRTEFYEQYF.

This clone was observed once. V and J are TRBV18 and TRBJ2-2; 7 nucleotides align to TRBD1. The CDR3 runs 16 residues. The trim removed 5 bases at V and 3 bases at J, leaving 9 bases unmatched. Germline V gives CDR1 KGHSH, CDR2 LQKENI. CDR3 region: CASSFRTGRDTGELFF. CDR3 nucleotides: TGTGCCAGCTCATTCCGGACAGGACGCGACACCGGGGAGCTGTTTTTT.